This T cell receptor beta chain was sequenced for a study of blood T cell repertoires in COVID-19 (dated by TCRdb to the early 2020s). A note on the overall study: Samples from collaborators originated in the United States, Italy and Spain and spanned both the acute and convalescent phases of COVID-19. The material from the prospective study consisted of cDNA or gDNA derived from T cells, B-cell-depleted T cells, or PBMCs. Subjects who had been exposed to COVID-19, were actively infected with it, or had recovered from it provided the deeply sampled blood TCRbeta repertoires that made up the dataset. The repertoires were made available in a free public database intended to serve as a resource for research on the immune response to SARS-CoV-2. The samples were drawn from two sources: the first 160 participants of the ongoing ImmuneRACE study, and 1,200 or so subjects contributed by 6 global collaborators. The sample metadata nearly always contained a de-identified subject ID, COVID-19 status, age in years and sex. Where available, HLA class I and class II types were obtained from metadata supplied by the sample provider rather than from assay-based typing.

Cut back by 2 bases and 4 bases, the V and J ends lie 11 bases apart. The germline V gene encodes CDR1 GTSNPN and CDR2 SVGIG (reference sequence). The CDR3, from cysteine to phenylalanine, totals 13 residues. Here the CDR3 DNA is all that survives: 39 bases in frame from base 1. This clone was counted a single time. It lacks a known antigen. Base qualities are not recorded, but no much larger clone differs from it by a single base. Overall study outcomes, separate from this receptor: The quantity of clinical and demographic metadata differed by source and by participant and was supplied without curation.

Collaborating institutions collected whole blood in K2EDTA tubes following their own protocols. For TCRbeta analysis, collaborator samples were shipped as frozen whole blood, as isolated PBMCs, or as DNA extracted from either sample type. TCRbeta CDR3 regions were amplified from genomic DNA using the immunoSEQ Assay, a bias-controlled multiplex PCR. Per the authors' processing: Nucleated cell counts per sample were estimated from amplification of reference gene primers within the assay. To quantify the absolute abundance of each unique TCRbeta CDR3 rearrangement, sequence reads were collapsed and filtered. For each sample, productive Simpson clonality was calculated as the square root of Simpson's diversity index over productive rearrangements. Held by TCRdb, this immuneACCESS table contains in-frame sequences only and omits some clones. Under half of the omission traces to an unresolved V gene where checked; the cause of the rest is unknown. V and J calls plus clone size are reproduced from that table; the DNA served to infer D and trimming. This sample holds 99,000 or so clones; 80% to 85% were observed only once. In total, the top ten clones hold roughly 2.1% of the sample.

What was sequenced was peripheral blood. This clonotype was obtained from a man aged 70 or older with active or convalescent COVID-19. The chain is assembled from TRBV30 and TRBJ1-1; no confident D gene assignment can be made. The CDR3 region has the sequence CAWSSFGFTEAFF. In nucleotides, the sequence is TGTGCCTGGAGTTCTTTCGGGTTCACTGAAGCTTTCTTT.